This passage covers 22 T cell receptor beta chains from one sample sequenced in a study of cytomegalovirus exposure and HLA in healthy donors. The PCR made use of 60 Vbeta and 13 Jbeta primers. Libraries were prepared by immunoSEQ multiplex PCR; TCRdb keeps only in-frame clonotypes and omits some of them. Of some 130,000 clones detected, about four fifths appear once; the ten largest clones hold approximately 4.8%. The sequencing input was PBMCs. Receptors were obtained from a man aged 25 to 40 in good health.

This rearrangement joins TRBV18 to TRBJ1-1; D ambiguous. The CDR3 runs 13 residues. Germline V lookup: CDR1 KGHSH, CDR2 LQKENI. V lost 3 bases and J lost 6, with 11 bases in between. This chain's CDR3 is CASSPTLRAEAFF. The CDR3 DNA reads TGTGCCAGCTCACCGACACTTCGCGCTGAAGCTTTCTTT. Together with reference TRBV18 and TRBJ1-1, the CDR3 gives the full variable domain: NAGVMQNPRHLVRRRGQEARLRCSPMKGHSHVYWYRQLPEEGLKFMVYLQKENIIDESGMPKERFSAEFPKEGPSILRIQQVVRGDSAAYFCASSPTLRAEAFFGQGTRLTVV.

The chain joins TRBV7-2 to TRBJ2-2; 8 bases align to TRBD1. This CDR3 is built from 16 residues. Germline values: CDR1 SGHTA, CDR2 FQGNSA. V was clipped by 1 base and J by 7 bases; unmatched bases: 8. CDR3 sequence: CASSLGGRGLSGELFF. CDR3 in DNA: TGTGCCAGCAGCTTAGGAGGCAGGGGGCTGAGCGGGGAGCTGTTTTTT.

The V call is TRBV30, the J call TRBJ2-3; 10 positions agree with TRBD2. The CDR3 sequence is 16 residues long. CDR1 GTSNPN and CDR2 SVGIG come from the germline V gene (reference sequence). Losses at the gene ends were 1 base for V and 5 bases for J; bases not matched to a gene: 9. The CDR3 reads CAWSASSGGPRDTQYF. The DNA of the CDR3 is TGTGCCTGGAGTGCCTCTAGCGGGGGACCCCGAGATACGCAGTATTTT.

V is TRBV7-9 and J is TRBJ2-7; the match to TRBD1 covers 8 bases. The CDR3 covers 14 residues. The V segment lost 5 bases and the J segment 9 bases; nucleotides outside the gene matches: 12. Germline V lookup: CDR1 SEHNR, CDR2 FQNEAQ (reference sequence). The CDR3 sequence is CASSTRDRTRGQYF. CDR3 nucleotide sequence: TGTGCCAGCAGCACCCGGGACAGGACCCGGGGGCAGTACTTC.

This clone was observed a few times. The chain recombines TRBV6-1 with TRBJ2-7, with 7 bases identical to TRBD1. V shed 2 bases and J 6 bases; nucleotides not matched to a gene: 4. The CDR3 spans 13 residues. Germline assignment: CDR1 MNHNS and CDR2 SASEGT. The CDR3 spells CASSEMAGGEQYF. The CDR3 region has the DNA TGTGCCAGCAGTGAAATGGCAGGGGGCGAGCAGTACTTC.

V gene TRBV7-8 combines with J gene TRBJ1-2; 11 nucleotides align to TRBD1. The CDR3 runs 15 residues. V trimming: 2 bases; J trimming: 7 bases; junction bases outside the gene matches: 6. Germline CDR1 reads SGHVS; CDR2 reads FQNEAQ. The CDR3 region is CASSLRDRGMSGYTF. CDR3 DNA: TGTGCCAGCAGCTTAAGGGACAGGGGGATGTCTGGCTACACCTTC.

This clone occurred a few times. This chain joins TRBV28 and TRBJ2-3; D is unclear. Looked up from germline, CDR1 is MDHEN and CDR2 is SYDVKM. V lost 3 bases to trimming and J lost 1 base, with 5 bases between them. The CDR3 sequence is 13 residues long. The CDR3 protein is CASSFGGTDTQYF. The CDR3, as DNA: TGTGCCAGCAGTTTCGGAGGCACAGATACGCAGTATTTT. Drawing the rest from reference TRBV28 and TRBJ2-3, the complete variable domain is DVKVTQSSRYLVKRTGEKVFLECVQDMDHENMFWYRQDPGLGLRLIYFSYDVKMKEKGDIPEGYSVSREKKERFSLILESASTNQTSMYLCASSFGGTDTQYFGPGTRLTVL.

CDR3: CASSHTSGAYEQYF. The CDR3 nucleotides read TGTGCCAGCAGCCATACTAGCGGGGCCTACGAGCAGTACTTC. The chain joins TRBV5-5 to TRBJ2-7; the match to TRBD2 covers 10 bases. This CDR3 comprises 14 residues. Per the germline V gene, CDR1 is SGHKS and CDR2 is YYEKEE (reference sequence). The J segment lost 2 bases and the V segment lost 4 bases, leaving 3 bases of the junction unmatched.

The CDR3 sequence is CASSTDRGNEKLFF. CDR3 in DNA: TGTGCCAGCAGCACGGACAGGGGTAATGAAAAACTGTTTTTT. The V and J genes are TRBV11-2 and TRBJ1-4; 9 bases fit TRBD1. V lost 5 bases to trimming and J lost 4 bases; unmatched junction nucleotides: 2. Germline V lookup: CDR1 SGHAT, CDR2 FQNNGV. The CDR3 consists of 14 residues.

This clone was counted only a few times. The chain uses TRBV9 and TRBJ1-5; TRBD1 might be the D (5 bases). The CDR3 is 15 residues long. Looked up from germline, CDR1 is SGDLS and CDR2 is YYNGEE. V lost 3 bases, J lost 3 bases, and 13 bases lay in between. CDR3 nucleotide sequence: TGTGCCAGCAGCGCGGGACTGCAGGACAATCAGCCCCAGCATTTT. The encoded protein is CASSAGLQDNQPQHF.

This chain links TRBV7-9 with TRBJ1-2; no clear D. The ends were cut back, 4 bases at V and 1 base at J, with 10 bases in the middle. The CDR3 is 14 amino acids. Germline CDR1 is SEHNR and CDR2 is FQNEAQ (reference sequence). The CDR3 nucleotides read TGTGCCAGCAGCTACGAACCCAGTAACTATGGCTACACCTTC. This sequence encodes CASSYEPSNYGYTF.

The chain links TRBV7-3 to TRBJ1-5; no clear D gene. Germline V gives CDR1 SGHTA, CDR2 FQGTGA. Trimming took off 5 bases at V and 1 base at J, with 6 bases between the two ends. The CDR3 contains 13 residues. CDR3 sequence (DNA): TGTGCCAGCAGCGAGGGAAGCAATCAGCCCCAGCATTTT. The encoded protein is CASSEGSNQPQHF.

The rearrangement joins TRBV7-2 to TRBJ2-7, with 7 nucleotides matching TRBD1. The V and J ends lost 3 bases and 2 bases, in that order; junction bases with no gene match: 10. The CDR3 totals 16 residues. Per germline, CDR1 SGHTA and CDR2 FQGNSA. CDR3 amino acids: CASSLGKGRGTYEQYF. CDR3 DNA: TGTGCCAGCAGCTTGGGTAAAGGCAGGGGGACCTACGAGCAGTACTTC.

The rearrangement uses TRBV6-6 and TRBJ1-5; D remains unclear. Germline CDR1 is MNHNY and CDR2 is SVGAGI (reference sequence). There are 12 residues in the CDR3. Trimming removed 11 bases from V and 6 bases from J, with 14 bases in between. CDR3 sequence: CASTRGFQPQHF. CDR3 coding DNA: TGTGCCTCTACGCGAGGGTTTCAGCCCCAGCATTTT.

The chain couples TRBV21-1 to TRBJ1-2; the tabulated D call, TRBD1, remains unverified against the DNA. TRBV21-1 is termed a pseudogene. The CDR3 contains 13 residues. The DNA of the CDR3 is TGTGCCAGCAGAGGGACAGGGGGTGATGGCTACACCTTC. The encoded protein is CASRGTGGDGYTF.

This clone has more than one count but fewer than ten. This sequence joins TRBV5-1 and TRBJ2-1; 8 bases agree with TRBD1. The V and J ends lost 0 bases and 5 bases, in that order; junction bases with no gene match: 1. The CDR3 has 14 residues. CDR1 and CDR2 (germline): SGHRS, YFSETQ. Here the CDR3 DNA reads TGCGCCAGCAGCTTGGGACAGGGGAACAATGAGCAGTTCTTC. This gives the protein CASSLGQGNNEQFF.

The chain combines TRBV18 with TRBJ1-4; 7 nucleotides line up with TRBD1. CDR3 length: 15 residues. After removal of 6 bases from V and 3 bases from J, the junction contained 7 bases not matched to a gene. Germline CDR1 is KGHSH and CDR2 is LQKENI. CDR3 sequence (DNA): TGTGCCAGCTCGGGTAGACAGGGACCTAATGAAAAACTGTTTTTT. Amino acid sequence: CASSGRQGPNEKLFF.

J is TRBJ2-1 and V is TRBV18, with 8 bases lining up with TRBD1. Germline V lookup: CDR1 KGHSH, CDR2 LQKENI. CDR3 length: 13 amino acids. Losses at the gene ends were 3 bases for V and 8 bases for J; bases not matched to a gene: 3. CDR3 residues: CASSPQGAHEQFF. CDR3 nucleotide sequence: TGTGCCAGCTCACCTCAGGGGGCTCATGAGCAGTTCTTC.

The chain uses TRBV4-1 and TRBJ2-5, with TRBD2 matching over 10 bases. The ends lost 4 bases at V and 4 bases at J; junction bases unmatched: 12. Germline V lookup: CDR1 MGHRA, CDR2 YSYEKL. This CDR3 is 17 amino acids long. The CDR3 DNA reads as TGCGCCAGCAGCCTTGGAAGGGCTAGCGGGAGCCGAGAGACCCAGTACTTC. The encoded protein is CASSLGRASGSRETQYF.

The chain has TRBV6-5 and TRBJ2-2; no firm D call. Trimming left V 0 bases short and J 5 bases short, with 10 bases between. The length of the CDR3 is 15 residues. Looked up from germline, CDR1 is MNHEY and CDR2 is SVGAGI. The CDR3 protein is CASSYSTRYTGELFF. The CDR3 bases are TGTGCCAGCAGTTACTCCACCCGGTATACCGGGGAGCTGTTTTTT.

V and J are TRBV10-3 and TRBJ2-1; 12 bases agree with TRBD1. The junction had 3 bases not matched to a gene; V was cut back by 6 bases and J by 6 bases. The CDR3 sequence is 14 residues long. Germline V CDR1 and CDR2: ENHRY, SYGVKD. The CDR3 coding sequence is TGTGCCATCAGGGGACAGGGGGCTGGCAATGAGCAGTTCTTC. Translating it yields CAIRGQGAGNEQFF.

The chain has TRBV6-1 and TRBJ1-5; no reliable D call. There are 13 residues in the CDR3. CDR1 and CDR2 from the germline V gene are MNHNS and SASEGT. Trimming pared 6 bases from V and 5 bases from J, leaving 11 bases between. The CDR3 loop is CASSHQRDQPQHF. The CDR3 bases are TGTGCCAGCAGCCATCAGCGAGATCAGCCCCAGCATTTT.